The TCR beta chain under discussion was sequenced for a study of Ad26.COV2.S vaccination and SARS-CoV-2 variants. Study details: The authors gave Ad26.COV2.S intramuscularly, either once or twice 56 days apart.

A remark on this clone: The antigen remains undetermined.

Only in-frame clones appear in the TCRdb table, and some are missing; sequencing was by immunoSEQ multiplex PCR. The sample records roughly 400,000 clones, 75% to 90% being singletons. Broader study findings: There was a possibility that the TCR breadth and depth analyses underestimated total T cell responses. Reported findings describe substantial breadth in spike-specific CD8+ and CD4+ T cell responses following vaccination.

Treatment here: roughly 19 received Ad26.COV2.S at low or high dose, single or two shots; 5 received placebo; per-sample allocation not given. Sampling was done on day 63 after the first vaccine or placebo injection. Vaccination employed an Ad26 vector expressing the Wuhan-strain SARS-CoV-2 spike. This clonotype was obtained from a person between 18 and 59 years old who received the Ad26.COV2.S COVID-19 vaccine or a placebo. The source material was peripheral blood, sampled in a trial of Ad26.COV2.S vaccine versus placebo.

CDR3 protein: CASSQEGLALNEQFF. The CDR3 coding sequence is TGCGCCAGCAGCCAAGAGGGACTAGCGCTTAATGAGCAGTTCTTC. The genes are TRBV4-1 and TRBJ2-1; 10 bases are a match to TRBD2. Germline-derived CDR1 and CDR2 are MGHRA and YSYEKL. This CDR3 region has 15 residues. J gave up 7 bases and V 0 bases, and 3 bases lay outside the gene matches.